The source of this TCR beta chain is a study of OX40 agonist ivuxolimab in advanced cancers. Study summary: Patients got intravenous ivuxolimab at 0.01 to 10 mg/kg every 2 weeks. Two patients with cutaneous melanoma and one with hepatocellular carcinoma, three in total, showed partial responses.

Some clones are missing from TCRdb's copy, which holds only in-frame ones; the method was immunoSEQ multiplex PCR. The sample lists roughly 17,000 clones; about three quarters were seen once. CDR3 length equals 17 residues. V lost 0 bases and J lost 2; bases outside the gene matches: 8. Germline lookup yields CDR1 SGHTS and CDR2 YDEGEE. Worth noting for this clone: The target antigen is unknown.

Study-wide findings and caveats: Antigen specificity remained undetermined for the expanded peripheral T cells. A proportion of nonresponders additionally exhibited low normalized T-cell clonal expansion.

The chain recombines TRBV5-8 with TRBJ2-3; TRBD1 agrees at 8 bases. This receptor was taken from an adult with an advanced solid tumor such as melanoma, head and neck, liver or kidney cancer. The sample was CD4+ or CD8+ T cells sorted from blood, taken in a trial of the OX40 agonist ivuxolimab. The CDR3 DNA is TGTGCCAGCAGCTTGGACCCGGACAGGGTATTCACAGATACGCAGTATTTT. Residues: CASSLDPDRVFTDTQYF.